A few counts support the clone carrying this T cell receptor (beta chain). The antigen remains unidentified. The data stem from a study of T and B cells in COVID-19 patients. Whole-study context: Peripheral blood came from COVID-19 patients with active infection or after recovery. Study results and limitations: Patients with COVID-19 reportedly showed strongly skewed T cell receptor beta variable and joining gene usage. No sequencing was yet done of CD4+, regulatory or CD8+ subsets, or of SARS-CoV-2-responsive or tetramer+ sorted cells. At recovery TRB diversity and richness exceeded healthy donors, after highly clonal active COVID-19 repertoires.

TRB was amplified from around 250-460 ng of blood genomic DNA. The CDR3 runs 13 residues. The germline CDR1 and CDR2 sequences are ENHRY and SYGVKD. Deletions cut 3 bases from V and 6 bases from J, with 8 bases between. Multiplex PCR with BIOMED2 TRB-A/B primer pools amplified TRB rearrangements. MiXCR was run by TCRdb on the multiplex PCR reads, yielding one entry per CDR3 protein. The sample has some 13,000 distinct CDR3 sequences; around 25% are singletons. Material: blood. The chain recombines TRBV10-3 with TRBJ2-2; D remains ambiguous. The TCR sequence derives from a human donor who had recovered from COVID-19. The CDR3 spells CAISEILSGELFF. The DNA of the CDR3 is TGTGCCATCAGTGAAATTTTGTCCGGGGAGCTGTTTTTT.